These 23 T cell receptor beta chains were all obtained from the same sample, sequenced in a study of T cells in Graves' hyperthyroidism and ophthalmopathy. Regions amplified from RNA transcripts were the TCR beta CDR3 regions. The HTBI primer set drove a first-round RT-PCR of the TCR CDR3. TCRdb recomputed calls from the multiplex PCR reads with MiXCR, one row per CDR3 protein. The table lists fewer than 550,000 distinct CDR3 sequences, approximately 15% of them singletons, with 14% in the top ten. Sequencing was performed on blood. Receptor source: a woman aged 18 to 35 with Graves' hyperthyroidism.

This clonotype has only a few counts. The CDR3 sequence is CASSELRGGAAGELFF. The CDR3 nucleotides read TGTGCCAGCAGTGAGCTCCGCGGGGGGGCGGCCGGGGAGCTGTTTTTT. The V call is TRBV2, the J call TRBJ2-2; 9 nucleotides line up with TRBD2. The CDR3 has 16 residues. Germline values: CDR1 SNHLY, CDR2 FYNNEI. J gave up 6 bases and V 3 bases, and 8 bases lay outside the gene matches. Full variable domain (missing parts from reference TRBV2 and TRBJ2-2): EPEVTQTPSHQVTQMGQEVILRCVPISNHLYFYWYRQILGQKVEFLVSFYNNEISEKSEIFDDQFSVERPDGSNFTLKIRSTKLEDSAMYFCASSELRGGAAGELFFGEGSRLTVL.

Many counts were recorded for this clonotype. The chain couples TRBV6-6 to TRBJ1-1, with D possibly being TRBD1 (5 bases). V dropped 2 bases and J dropped 3 bases, with 7 bases sitting between them. The CDR3 contains 13 residues. The germline V gene encodes CDR1 MNHNY and CDR2 SVGAGI (reference sequence). The CDR3 DNA reads TGTGCCAGCAGTTACCAGGGAGACACTGAAGCTTTCTTT. As protein: CASSYQGDTEAFF.

The gene calls are TRBV5-1 and TRBJ2-1; 9 bases match TRBD2. In germline, CDR1 is SGHRS, CDR2 YFSETQ. The CDR3 has 15 residues. The ends lost 6 bases at V and 10 bases at J; junction bases unmatched: 14. The CDR3 here is CASNPAGGLKVEQFF. CDR3 bases: TGCGCCAGCAACCCAGCGGGGGGCCTTAAGGTGGAGCAGTTCTTC. Full variable domain (rest looked up from reference TRBV5-1 and TRBJ2-1): KAGVTQTPRYLIKTRGQQVTLSCSPISGHRSVSWYQQTPGQGLQFLFEYFSETQRNKGNFPGRFSGRQFSNSRSEMNVSTLELGDSALYLCASNPAGGLKVEQFFGPGTRLTVL.

The rearrangement links TRBV28 to TRBJ1-2; D might be TRBD1 (5 bases). Germline assignment: CDR1 MDHEN and CDR2 SYDVKM. This CDR3 has 16 residues. Trimming stripped 8 bases from V and 4 bases from J, with 23 bases between. Here the CDR3 reads CASLYDPGEASYGYTF. CDR3 DNA sequence: TGTGCCAGCCTATACGACCCGGGGGAGGCTAGCTATGGCTACACCTTC.

This clonotype has ten or more counts. The J gene is TRBJ2-7, the V gene TRBV6-5; D is possibly TRBD2 (5 bases). The CDR3 has 15 residues. Germline lookup yields CDR1 MNHEY and CDR2 SVGAGI. Trimming removed 0 bases from V and 3 bases from J, with 12 bases in between. The DNA for the CDR3 is TGTGCCAGCAGTTACTCGATGTCGGGGAACTACGAGCAGTACTTC. Encoded protein: CASSYSMSGNYEQYF.

This clonotype has only a few counts. The gene calls are TRBV6-2 or TRBV6-3 and TRBJ2-1; 7 positions match TRBD1. Germline trimming cut 7 bases from V and 2 bases from J; bases unmatched to any gene: 5. This CDR3 is built from 14 residues. Germline assignment: CDR1 MNHEY and CDR2 SVGEGT. The CDR3 bases are TGTGCCAGCACCGTACAGGGGACCTACAATGAGCAGTTCTTC. Translating gives CASTVQGTYNEQFF.

This clonotype was observed at least ten times. This chain uses TRBV18 with TRBJ1-1; D possibly corresponds to TRBD1 (6 bases). Germline lookup yields CDR1 KGHSH and CDR2 LQKENI. Deletions cut 2 bases from V and 8 bases from J, with 12 bases between. This CDR3 spans 13 amino acids. In nucleotides, the CDR3 is TGTGCCAGCTCACCAACGCCAGGGGCAGAAGCTTTCTTT. This encodes CASSPTPGAEAFF.

This clonotype came up many times. The chain carries TRBV6-2 or TRBV6-3 and TRBJ2-1, with unresolved D. Looked up from germline, CDR1 is MNHEY and CDR2 is SVGEGT. Trimming took 2 bases from V and 5 from J, leaving 4 bases between them. This CDR3 has 12 residues. The CDR3 DNA reads as TGTGCCAGCAGTTACGGTCACAATGAGCAGTTCTTC. It is translated as CASSYGHNEQFF.

This clonotype came up a few times. V and J are TRBV12-3 or TRBV12-4 and TRBJ2-5; D perhaps matches TRBD2 (6 bases). This CDR3 region has 12 residues. The germline V and J ends were trimmed by 3 bases and 10 bases, with 12 bases remaining between them. The CDR3 spells CASSLGWGVQYF. The CDR3 bases are TGTGCCAGCAGTTTGGGGTGGGGGGTCCAGTACTTC.

The chain links TRBV19 to TRBJ1-5; D unresolved. Germline V CDR1 and CDR2: LNHDA, SQIVND (reference sequence). Trimming left V 5 bases short and J 7 bases short, with 15 bases between. The CDR3 is 14 amino acids. The chain's CDR3 is CASSSRAAGQPQHF. The DNA of the CDR3 is TGTGCCAGTAGTTCACGGGCTGCGGGGCAGCCCCAGCATTTT.

This clonotype was seen more than once but under ten times. The junction differs from germline at one of its ends, possibly a read error. The rearrangement joins TRBV5-1 to TRBJ2-1; 10 positions match TRBD2. This CDR3 has 17 amino acids. In germline, CDR1 is SGHRS, CDR2 YFSETQ. As DNA, the CDR3 is TGCGCCAGCAGCTTGCCTAGCGGGAGAGGTTCCTACAATGAGCAGTCCTTC. Translation: CASSLPSGRGSYNEQSF.

At least ten counts were recorded for this clonotype. The rearrangement uses TRBV7-3 and TRBJ2-1; 8 bases agree with TRBD2. V dropped 1 base and J dropped 5; count of bases not matched to a gene: 10. Germline-derived CDR1 and CDR2 are SGHTA and FQGTGA. The CDR3 spans 17 residues. CDR3 DNA: TGTGCCAGCAGCTTAAAGGGAGCGGGGGCTTTAAACAATGAGCAGTTCTTC. Translated: CASSLKGAGALNNEQFF.

The V gene is TRBV19, the J gene TRBJ1-1; D is unresolved. V was cut by 7 bases and J by 3 bases, with 18 bases left in between. The CDR3 loop spans 15 amino acids. The V gene's germline CDR1 is LNHDA and CDR2 SQIVND (reference sequence). CDR3 bases: TGTGCCAGTAATGGGCTCGACATGTTTCACACTGAAGCTTTCTTT. The encoded protein is CASNGLDMFHTEAFF.

At least ten counts were recorded for this clonotype. V and J are TRBV7-3 and TRBJ2-5; D perhaps matches TRBD1 (5 bases). The CDR3 covers 13 residues. Trimming shortened V by 3 bases and J by 4 bases, and 9 bases separated the two germline ends. The V gene's germline CDR1 is SGHTA and CDR2 FQGTGA. Written as DNA, the CDR3 is TGTGCCAGCAGCTTGAACAGGCGAGAGACCCAGTACTTC. Protein: CASSLNRRETQYF.

This clonotype was observed a single time. The rearrangement links TRBV29-1 to TRBJ2-6; 10 bases agree with TRBD1. With 7 bases clipped from V and 6 bases from J, the junction kept 3 bases outside the gene matches. The CDR3 runs 13 residues. In germline, CDR1 is SQVTM, CDR2 ANQGSEA. The CDR3 sequence: CSAGTGVANVLTF. DNA of the CDR3: TGCAGCGCTGGGACAGGGGTGGCCAACGTCCTGACTTTC. The full variable domain, rest sourced from reference TRBV29-1 and TRBJ2-6, is SAVISQKPSRDICQRGTSLTIQCQVDSQVTMMFWYRQQPGQSLTLIATANQGSEATYESGFVIDKFPISRPNLTFSTLTVSNMSPEDSSIYLCSAGTGVANVLTFGAGSRLTVL.

This clonotype was recorded many times. Germline and junction disagree at one end, which may indicate a read error. The chain employs TRBV27 and TRBJ2-5, with a weak D call TRBD1 (6 bases). Germline V gene data show CDR1 as MNHEY and CDR2 as SMNVEV (reference sequence). This CDR3 is built from 18 residues. CDR3 region: CASSLQGRLAKEQGTQYF. The DNA for the CDR3 is TGTGCCAGCAGTTTACAGGGGCGGCTAGCCAAGGAACAAGGGACCCAGTACTTC.

The table lists this clonotype with many counts. The V call is TRBV5-1, the J call TRBJ2-7, with D maybe TRBD1 (6 bases). The CDR3 totals 13 residues. Germline CDR1 and CDR2: SGHRS and YFSETQ. The V gene lost 2 bases and the J gene lost 5 bases, with 11 bases spanning the gap. CDR3 bases: TGCGCCAGCAGCTTACAGGGAGCCAACGAGCAGTACTTC. It is translated as CASSLQGANEQYF.

The CDR3 loop reads CASSLTTSGTRRELFF. The CDR3 DNA reads as TGTGCCAGCAGCCTAACTACTAGCGGGACCCGCCGGGAGCTGTTTTTT. The chain carries TRBV5-4 and TRBJ2-2, with TRBD2 matching over 10 bases. CDR1 and CDR2 (germline): SGHNT, YYREEE (reference sequence). Trimming cost V 4 bases and J 9 bases; bases outside gene matches: 12. The CDR3 covers 16 residues.

The V and J genes are TRBV10-3 and TRBJ2-3, with D possibly being TRBD1 or TRBD2 (5 bases each). V was cut by 8 bases and J by 2 bases, with 14 bases left in between. CDR3 size: 14 residues. Germline assignment: CDR1 ENHRY and CDR2 SYGVKD. The CDR3 reads CAIGGKQTTDTQYF. DNA of the CDR3: TGTGCCATCGGGGGAAAACAGACCACAGATACGCAGTATTTT.

At least ten counts were recorded for this clonotype. This chain links TRBV20-1 with TRBJ1-2, with D maybe TRBD1 (5 bases). Trimming cost V 4 bases and J 7 bases, with 16 bases left between them. This CDR3 region has 13 residues. The V gene's germline CDR1 is DFQATT and CDR2 SNEGSKA (reference sequence). Here the CDR3 reads CSANRDGGLGYTF. Here the CDR3 DNA reads TGCAGTGCTAATCGGGACGGAGGACTTGGCTACACCTTC.

The V gene is TRBV9, the J gene TRBJ1-2; no definite D call. Looked up from germline, CDR1 is SGDLS and CDR2 is YYNGEE. V was pared by 0 bases and J by 2 bases, with 11 bases between. The CDR3 has 15 residues. The CDR3 sequence: CASSVDPGPNYGYTF. DNA of the CDR3: TGTGCCAGCAGCGTAGATCCGGGCCCCAACTATGGCTACACCTTC.

On this clonotype: A much larger clone is a single base away; this may be a read error. The chain combines TRBV6-5 with TRBJ2-7; 10 bases are shared with TRBD1. Unmatched junction bases numbered 15, after V lost 4 bases and J lost 9 bases. The CDR3 sequence is 16 residues long. The germline gives CDR1 MNHEY, CDR2 SVGAGI. The CDR3 nucleotides are TGTGCCAGCAGTTGGGGCGCCGGACAGGGGGTCCTGGGGCAGTACTTC. Translated: CASSWGAGQGVLGQYF.

The rearrangement uses TRBV9 and TRBJ1-3; D call uncertain. The CDR3 contains 17 residues. CDR1 and CDR2 from the germline V gene are SGDLS and YYNGEE. The V end lost 4 bases, the J end lost 0 bases, and 17 bases lay between the germline ends. The CDR3 DNA is TGTGCCAGCAGCTATCGACCACCCCGGGACTCTGGAAACACCATATATTTT. Protein sequence: CASSYRPPRDSGNTIYF.